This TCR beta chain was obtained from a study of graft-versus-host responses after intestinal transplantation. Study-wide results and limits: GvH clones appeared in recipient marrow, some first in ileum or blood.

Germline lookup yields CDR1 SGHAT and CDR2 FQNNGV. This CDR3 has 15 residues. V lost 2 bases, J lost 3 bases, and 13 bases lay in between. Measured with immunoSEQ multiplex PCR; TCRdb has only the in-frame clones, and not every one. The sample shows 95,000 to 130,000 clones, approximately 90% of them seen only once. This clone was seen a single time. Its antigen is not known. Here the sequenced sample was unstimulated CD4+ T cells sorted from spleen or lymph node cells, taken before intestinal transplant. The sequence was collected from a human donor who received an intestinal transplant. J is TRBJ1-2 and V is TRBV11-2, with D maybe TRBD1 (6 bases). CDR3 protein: CASSLPDRTYYGYTF. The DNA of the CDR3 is TGTGCCAGCAGCTTACCCGACAGGACCTACTATGGCTACACCTTC.